The TCR beta chain described here comes from a study of blood T cell repertoires in COVID-19. Across the whole study: T cells, B-cell-depleted T cells, or PBMCs provided the cDNA or gDNA that served as material.

Seattle-derived patients entered the study during active infection and were followed longitudinally. Data came from immunoSEQ multiplex PCR; TCRdb stores just in-frame clones and leaves some out. This table holds about 350,000 clones, about 92% found once. Germline CDR1 KGHSH, CDR2 LQKENI. This CDR3 spans 14 amino acids. V lost 3 bases and J lost 2, with 8 bases in between. Specimen: peripheral blood. This receptor was taken from a woman in her fifties or sixties with COVID-19, enrolled during active disease. V usage is TRBV18 and J usage is TRBJ1-3; perhaps TRBD1 as D (5 bases). The CDR3 region has the DNA TGTGCCAGCTCACCCGCCAGGGCTGGAAACACCATATATTTT. Protein product: CASSPARAGNTIYF.